This TCR beta chain is drawn from a study of human T cells and chemical hapten exposure. Study details: Weekly scalp doses of diphenylcyclopropenone were given to patients during the roughly 25-week study.

Trimming at V came to 4 bases and at J to 4 bases, leaving 2 bases not matched to a gene. CDR1 and CDR2 (germline): GTSNPN, SVGIG (reference sequence). This CDR3 has 13 amino acids. The time point was: patch test 1, 2 weeks after DPC sensitization. Indicated treatment: therapeutic diphenylcyclopropenone sensitization with weekly scalp DPC. This clonotype was seen just once. Its cognate antigen is unknown. A single record per CDR3 protein comes from TCRdb applying MiXCR to the RACE reads. The repertoire holds some 180,000 distinct CDR3 sequences, with under 25% as singletons. The study, taken as a whole, reports: With DPC sensitization, TCRs exceeding 1 in 1000 frequency showed no change. Controls formed significantly fewer large CDR3 similarity clusters than expanded TCRs did.

The V call is TRBV30, the J call TRBJ2-2, with 8 nucleotides matching TRBD2. This receptor was identified in a woman aged 45-60 years with alopecia areata. Some clones in this sample may be carry-over from other donors' samples. Sequenced here: whole blood, sampled in connection with sensitization to the hapten diphenylcyclopropenone (DPC). The chain's CDR3 is CAWKREGTGELFF. Here the CDR3 DNA reads TGTGCCTGGAAACGGGAGGGCACCGGGGAGCTGTTTTTT.